The entry below describes one T cell receptor beta chain. Its antigen is still unknown. This sample was taken from a study of blood T cells in healthy people across ages. General study results and limits: A strong correlation between TCR beta diversity and naive T cell percentage was seen.

The use of a sample-barcoded 5' primer and a J-beta primer mix characterized a second PCR of about 7 to 12 cycles. TCRdb passed the 5' RACE reads through MiXCR, listing each CDR3 protein once. The table has some 710,000 distinct CDR3 sequences, roughly 46% seen once; the top ten hold about a sixth. Per the germline V gene, CDR1 is SNHLY and CDR2 is FYNNEI. The CDR3 is made up of 12 amino acids. The J segment lost 4 bases and the V segment lost 8 bases, leaving 4 bases of the junction unmatched. V is TRBV2 and J is TRBJ2-7, with 8 bases identical to TRBD2. The TCR comes from a man older than 75 in good health. The specimen was blood. CDR3 sequence: CASLLAEYEQYF. The DNA of the CDR3 is TGTGCCAGCCTACTAGCGGAGTACGAGCAGTACTTC.